This passage covers 3 T cell receptor beta chains from one sample sequenced in a study of blood T cell repertoires in COVID-19. The assay was immunoSEQ multiplex PCR, and TCRdb's table has in-frame clones only and misses some. The sample shows 150,000 to 200,000 clones, 80% to 90% of them seen only once. Input material: peripheral blood. The source is an elderly woman with COVID-19, enrolled during active disease.

The gene calls are TRBV5-1 and TRBJ2-3; 12 nucleotides match TRBD2. The V gene end was trimmed by 4 bases and the J gene end by 11 bases; junction bases not matched to a gene: 11. Germline V gives CDR1 SGHRS, CDR2 YFSETQ. This CDR3 has 15 amino acids. The DNA for the CDR3 is TGCGCCAGCAGCCCGACTAGCGGGGGACCGACGGGGCAGTATTTT. It codes for CASSPTSGGPTGQYF.

This clone was observed at least ten times. The CDR3 here is CATGREVTGELFF. CDR3 nucleotides: TGTGCCACCGGGCGCGAAGTAACCGGGGAGCTGTTTTTT. The chain links TRBV24-1 to TRBJ2-2; D gene ambiguous. Germline CDR1 reads KGHDR; CDR2 reads SFDVKD. Deletions cut 9 bases from V and 5 bases from J, with 12 bases between. This CDR3 comprises 13 residues.

V is TRBV4-2 and J is TRBJ1-2, with D possibly being TRBD1 (5 bases). The germline gives CDR1 LGHNA, CDR2 YNFKEQ. The CDR3 is 13 amino acids. Trimming cost V 3 bases and J 3 bases, with 8 bases left between them. In DNA form, the CDR3 reads TGTGCCAGCAGCCATGGGGGGGACTATGGCTACACCTTC. Translation gives CASSHGGDYGYTF.